Following are 8 T cell receptor beta chains from one sample sequenced in a study of kidney transplant recipient with SARS-CoV-2 infection. TCRdb reprocessed the reads via MiXCR and lists one record per CDR3 protein. The sample lists about 250,000 distinct CDR3 sequences, under 30% occurring once. The specimen comprised a blood sample, sampled at baseline and on roughly day 120 from a kidney transplant recipient. These TCRs come from a male patient in his 30s who had COVID-19 and was a kidney transplant recipient. A share of the T cells may be of graft donor origin.

This clonotype has at least ten counts. The chain uses TRBV5-4 and TRBJ1-2, with D unresolved. The CDR3 length is 16 residues. CDR1 and CDR2 from the germline V gene are SGHNT and YYREEE (reference sequence). V was trimmed by 7 bases and J by 4 bases, leaving 23 bases between them. The CDR3 loop is CASVFDVPGKTYGYTF. The CDR3 nucleotides are TGTGCCAGCGTTTTTGACGTACCAGGAAAGACCTATGGCTACACCTTC.

As regards this clonotype: A much larger clone sits a single nucleotide away, making a read error possible. V is TRBV4-1 and J is TRBJ2-7; 8 bases align to TRBD1. Germline CDR1 is MGHRA and CDR2 is YSYEKL. This CDR3 is 15 amino acids long. The V gene end was trimmed by 4 bases and the J gene end by 9 bases; junction bases not matched to a gene: 14. The CDR3 DNA is TGCGCCAGCAGCCGAGGCCCAGGGGGCTTCAACGGGCAGTACTTC. Protein: CASSRGPGGFNGQYF.

This chain uses TRBV12-3 or TRBV12-4 with TRBJ2-3, with TRBD2 matching over 10 bases. CDR3 length equals 15 residues. V trimming: 6 bases; J trimming: 1 base; junction bases outside the gene matches: 4. Written as DNA, the CDR3 is TGTGCCAGCAGGGAGCGGGAGGGCCGCACAGATACGCAGTATTTT. Its protein is CASREREGRTDTQYF.

On this clonotype itself: Given a much more abundant clone one base away, this may be a read error. The gene calls are TRBV3-2 and TRBJ2-5; the tabulated D call, TRBD1, remains unverified against the DNA. TRBV3-2 is a known pseudogene. The CDR3 length is 14 residues. In DNA, the CDR3 is TGTGCCGGCAGCCAAGCAGGGCAGAAAGAGACCCAGTACTTC. Translated, it gives CAGSQAGQKETQYF.

This clonotype was seen at least ten times. V usage is TRBV3-1 and J usage is TRBJ2-2; D is undetermined. The germline V gene has CDR1 LGHDT and CDR2 YNNKEL (reference sequence). Between the trimmed V and J ends, which lost 1 base and 7 bases, there was a span of 10 bases. CDR3 length equals 14 residues. The CDR3 DNA is TGTGCCAGCAGCCAAGCCATTGAGGTCGGGGAGCTGTTTTTT. It translates to CASSQAIEVGELFF.

On this clonotype itself: A much larger clone lies a single base off, so this may be a read error. The chain combines TRBV5-1 with TRBJ2-3, with 9 positions matching TRBD2. The CDR3 runs to 17 residues. Germline loops: CDR1 SGHRS, CDR2 YFSETQ. CDR3 bases: TGCGCCGGCAGCTTTGGGGATAGCGGGAGCTCAGCAGATACGCAGTATTTT. It encodes CAGSFGDSGSSADTQYF.

In this sample, this clonotype turned up many times. The chain has TRBV7-8 and TRBJ2-1; D unclear. CDR1 and CDR2 (germline): SGHVS, FQNEAQ. V lost 5 bases, J lost 5 bases, and 13 bases lay in between. CDR3 length: 14 residues. CDR3 sequence reads: CASSRRVLDNEQFF. CDR3 coding DNA: TGTGCCAGCAGCCGACGGGTTTTGGACAATGAGCAGTTCTTC.

This clonotype was observed at least ten times. The rearrangement uses TRBV7-2 and TRBJ1-6, with D possibly being TRBD1 (5 bases). Trimming cost V 1 base and J 8 bases, with 12 bases left between them. Germline CDR1 and CDR2: SGHTA and FQGNSA. The CDR3 length is 15 residues. The CDR3 reads CASSLEGRVDSPLHF. The DNA of the CDR3 is TGTGCCAGCAGCTTAGAGGGACGGGTAGATTCACCCCTCCACTTT.